This T cell receptor beta chain derives from a study of T-cell reconstitution after alpha-beta-depleted transplantation in children. This clonotype has ten or more counts. The antigen is undetermined. The CDR3 is made up of 13 amino acids. V lost 5 bases to trimming and J lost 1 base, with 8 bases between them. Germline values: CDR1 SEHNR, CDR2 FQNEAQ (reference sequence). Study findings and constraints: The study reportedly traced alpha-beta T cells about two months after transplant to several hundred expanded graft clones.

A TCRbeta library incorporating unique molecular identifiers was prepared. MiXCR, applied by TCRdb to the PCR reads, yields one record per CDR3 protein. Here the sample spans 15,000 to 20,000 distinct CDR3 sequences, roughly an eighth being singletons. This receptor was obtained from a boy under two years old who had a stem cell transplant for Wiskott-Aldrich syndrome, so the T cells may come from the graft donor. The material was PBMCs, mostly from graft donor cells, obtained 180 days after TCRalphabeta/CD19-depleted stem cell transplant. The rearrangement uses TRBV7-9 and TRBJ1-1; D remains unclear. The CDR3 reads CASSPPGNTEAFF. The CDR3 region has the DNA TGTGCCAGCAGCCCCCCAGGGAACACTGAAGCTTTCTTT.